This record covers a single T cell receptor beta chain. There are a few counts of this clonotype. Its target antigen remains unknown. No much larger clone is present one base from it, and per-base qualities are unavailable. The data belong to a study of T cells in Graves' hyperthyroidism and ophthalmopathy (dated by TCRdb to about 2019). Broadly, across the study: Peripheral blood was collected at initial diagnosis, before any treatment. The roughly 100 discovery patients were randomly divided into training and test sets at a 7:3 ratio. Whether ophthalmopathy could be predicted prospectively was tested in an independent validation cohort made up of 18 hyperthyroidism patients plus 17 patients who later progressed to ophthalmopathy. Following sampling, methimazole starting at 30 mg daily was given to hyperthyroidism patients, and high-dose intravenous methylprednisolone was given to ophthalmopathy patients. TCR Vbeta CDR3 sequencing of 130 to 150 peripheral blood samples (43 ophthalmopathy, under 80 hyperthyroidism and approximately 17 progressor patients) is reported in the paper. A discovery cohort of about a hundred patients, roughly 43 with Graves' ophthalmopathy and 55 to 60 with stable Graves' hyperthyroidism, was used to find distinguishing TCR V-J signatures. Thyroid tissue and blood T-cell repertoires from six or seven Graves' hyperthyroidism patients were also compared in the study. The full study reports these points: No statistical method was used to fix the sample size in advance, and group allocation was not hidden from the investigators. A 13 V-J signature model separated ophthalmopathy from stable hyperthyroidism, with about 90% sensitivity and 81.08% specificity in cross-validation and 80%/75% in testing. In validation, the model predicted progression to ophthalmopathy a median of 6.5 months before onset, with about 67% sensitivity and 72.22% specificity. Most expanded thyroid clonotypes (frequency above 0.001) were also detected in blood, suggesting blood repertoires may reflect thyroid immune responses.

Hyperthyroidism patients were aged 18 to 65 years and newly diagnosed, with disease duration of less than 2 months. Any patient with an uncontrolled infection, another autoimmune disease, pregnancy or lactation was excluded. Diagnoses were based on clinical symptoms, serum thyroxine and TRAb, thyroid ultrasound and orbital computed tomography. Blood from progressor patients was drawn when they were first diagnosed with hyperthyroidism, before any ophthalmopathy symptoms appeared. PBMCs were separated from roughly 10 ml of fresh peripheral blood using Ficoll-Paque density gradient centrifugation. Progressor patients were first diagnosed with Graves' hyperthyroidism and then developed ophthalmopathy during follow-up. Total RNA was extracted using Trizol reagent, and RNA quality was assessed on an Agilent 2100 Bioanalyzer. CDR1 and CDR2, looked up from the germline V gene, are SGHTS and YDEGEE. V is cut by 3 bases and J by 3 bases, and the space between the germline ends is 15 bases. Reading from cysteine to phenylalanine, the CDR3 counts 15 amino acids. The DNA shown is the 45-base CDR3, in frame from base 1.

The TCR beta CDR3 regions were amplified from RNA transcripts. The first round of RT-PCR for the TCR CDR3 was performed with the HTBI primer set and the Qiagen OneStep RT-PCR kit. A second multiplex PCR round built the libraries, followed by size selection and purification. Paired-end sequencing of the libraries was performed with 100 bp reads on an Illumina HiSeq2000. In the authors' own workflow: SOAPnuke was used to process the raw data, with reads discarded if the reads contained adapters or uncalled bases, had a mean Phred below 15, or lacked an exact constant-primer or identifier match. COPE v1.2.5 was used to merge high-quality paired reads, and clonotypes were defined as unique nucleotide sequences. MiTCR v1.1 was used to align clonotypes to the IMGT TRBV, TRBD and TRBJ reference segments. Only V-J combinations with frequency above 0.0001, covering 99% to 99.2% of repertoires, were analysed. The TCS score was defined as the ratio of F50 (clonal expansion) to E x V (chaos), calculated using BLOSUM62-based TCRdist between CDR3 peptides within each V-J. Welch's t-statistics and random forest reduced fewer than 600 V-J features to 13, which were used in a naive Bayes classifier (R e1071). TCRdb redid the processing of the public reads, applying fastp at Q25 and MiXCR, and retained in-frame beta chains. When rows share a CDR3 protein, they turn into one entry using the most common DNA and genes. The V and J calls, along with clone size, are taken from TCRdb and not from the paper's own processing. Recorded for this sample are roughly 180,000 distinct CDR3 sequences; 9.4% of them occurred a single time. The ten largest clones capture 22% of the sample.

The sequence joins TRBV5-8 to TRBJ1-2; TRBD1 is possibly the D segment (6 matching bases). Material for sequencing was blood. The sequence came from a woman under 30 with Graves' hyperthyroidism that later progressed to Graves' ophthalmopathy. The DNA sequence is TGTGCCAGCAGCTACGCGGACAGCGATTACTATGGCTACACCTTC. Its coded protein is CASSYADSDYYGYTF.